This TCR beta chain was observed in a study of blood T cells in healthy people across ages. About this clonotype itself: Its antigen is not identified.

Study-wide points: Researchers said unsorted PBMCs prevented a conclusive naive versus antigen-experienced comparison.

It was with a sample-barcoded 5' primer and a J-beta primer mix that a second PCR of roughly 7 to 12 cycles was run. TCRdb reprocessed the 5' RACE reads with MiXCR, giving one entry per CDR3 protein. This sample yields some 940,000 distinct CDR3 sequences, of which about 29% are seen a single time; roughly 10% belongs to the top ten. The same data also went into a second study, on T cells of mothers and their children. This second study says: M1S, a second-PCR primer, added sample barcodes and 2-4 random nucleotides.

The sample was blood. The clonotype originates from a woman aged 40 to 49 in good health.

The CDR3 nucleotides are TGTGCCAGCAGTTTATCGTCTGGGACGGACCAGCCCCAGCATTTT. Encoded protein: CASSLSSGTDQPQHF. This chain joins TRBV27 and TRBJ1-5; perhaps TRBD1 as D (5 bases). CDR1 MNHEY and CDR2 SMNVEV come from the germline V gene (reference sequence). Trimming removed 0 bases from V and 7 bases from J, with 13 bases in between. CDR3 size: 15 residues.